This T cell receptor beta chain was obtained from a study of shared clonotypes between healthy human individuals. General study findings and limits: Naive subsets generally had larger estimated richness than memory subsets.

As to this clone: Its target is unknown.

All of the donors resided in Nashville, Tennessee, and each was a Caucasian adult. Trimming stripped 4 bases from V and 0 bases from J, with 8 bases between. Germline V gene data show CDR1 as SGHRS and CDR2 as YFSETQ. The CDR3 has 13 residues. Every immunoSEQ plate was one replicate of a subset's evenly spread DNA. The method was immunoSEQ multiplex PCR; TCRdb's version includes in-frame clones alone and lacks a portion of them. The table records approximately 2.3 million clones, roughly 93% of them present only once. This TCR was sampled from a young man in good health. Some clones in this sample may be carry-over from other donors' samples. The chain links TRBV5-1 to TRBJ2-7; the D is unclear. The sequenced material came from naive CD4+ T cells from PBMCs. Subset: CD45RA+ positively selected. The CDR3 region is CASSRDPSYEQYF. The CDR3 DNA reads as TGCGCCAGCAGCCGAGACCCCTCCTACGAGCAGTACTTC.